This passage covers 24 T cell receptor beta chains from one sample sequenced in a study of OX40 agonist ivuxolimab in advanced cancers. The method was immunoSEQ multiplex PCR; TCRdb's version includes in-frame clones alone and lacks a portion of them. This table holds some 97,000 clones, approximately 91% found once. Sequencing was performed on CD4+ or CD8+ T cells sorted from blood, taken in a trial of the OX40 agonist ivuxolimab. The source of these receptors is an adult with an advanced solid tumor such as melanoma, head and neck, liver or kidney cancer.

This chain connects TRBV9 to TRBJ2-6; no clear D. Germline V gene lookup returns CDR1 SGDLS and CDR2 YYNGEE. V was pared by 0 bases and J by 2 bases, with 3 bases between. The CDR3 loop spans 14 amino acids. Here the CDR3 DNA reads TGTGCCAGCAGCGTAGGGGCTGGGGCCAACGTCCTGACTTTC. This codes for CASSVGAGANVLTF.

This clone showed up just once. The rearrangement links TRBV7-3 to TRBJ2-5, with a weak D call TRBD2 (6 bases). V was clipped by 5 bases and J by 2 bases, with 9 bases between them. The CDR3 has 13 residues. The V gene's germline CDR1 is SGHTA and CDR2 FQGTGA. The CDR3 reads CASSRDWQETQYF. CDR3 nucleotide sequence: TGTGCCAGCAGCCGGGACTGGCAAGAGACCCAGTACTTC.

The chain combines TRBV4-2 with TRBJ2-2; D is perhaps TRBD1 (5 bases). V lost 0 bases to trimming and J lost 1 base, with 12 bases between them. Germline CDR1 and CDR2: LGHNA and YNFKEQ. The CDR3 totals 17 residues. CDR3 DNA sequence: TGTGCCAGCAGCCAAGATCTCACAGACAGGAACACCGGGGAGCTGTTTTTT. This encodes CASSQDLTDRNTGELFF.

The rearrangement uses TRBV30 and TRBJ1-5; D unclear. V shed 0 bases and J shed 3 bases, with 15 bases lying between them. Germline CDR1 is GTSNPN and CDR2 is SVGIG (reference sequence). This CDR3 comprises 16 residues. DNA of the CDR3: TGTGCCTGGAGTGTGAAGGGAGGCGCCAACAATCAGCCCCAGCATTTT. It translates to CAWSVKGGANNQPQHF.

The gene calls are TRBV7-2 and TRBJ2-3, with D possibly TRBD1 on 6 matching bases. The V gene lost 3 bases and the J gene lost 2 bases, with 12 bases spanning the gap. CDR1 and CDR2 from the germline V gene are SGHTA and FQGNSA. This CDR3 spans 15 amino acids. The CDR3 is CASSFRQAYTDTQYF. The CDR3 DNA is TGTGCCAGCAGCTTCAGACAGGCCTACACAGATACGCAGTATTTT.

The chain is built from TRBV9 and TRBJ2-1; unclear D gene. The CDR3 totals 16 residues. Germline lookup yields CDR1 SGDLS and CDR2 YYNGEE. Trimming left V 2 bases short and J 4 bases short, with 16 bases between. As DNA, the CDR3 is TGTGCCAGCAGCGTCAGTGCATACGTCAGGTACAATGAGCAGTTCTTC. Translated: CASSVSAYVRYNEQFF.

V usage is TRBV27 and J usage is TRBJ2-2, with D unresolved. Germline V lookup: CDR1 MNHEY, CDR2 SMNVEV (reference sequence). Trimming cost V 2 bases and J 0 bases, with 10 bases left between them. The CDR3 runs 16 residues. The CDR3 DNA is TGTGCCAGCAGTTTACTCGGCCAGTCGAACACCGGGGAGCTGTTTTTT. This codes for CASSLLGQSNTGELFF.

The chain is built from TRBV2 and TRBJ2-4, with 7 bases lining up with TRBD1. The CDR3 extends over 15 amino acids. CDR1 and CDR2 (germline): SNHLY, FYNNEI. V lost 3 bases, J lost 5 bases, and 7 bases stayed unmatched. Here the CDR3 DNA reads TGTGCCAGCAGTGACCCGCAGGGGGTCCAAAACATTCAGTACTTC. Its protein product is CASSDPQGVQNIQYF. Full variable domain (missing parts from reference TRBV2 and TRBJ2-4): EPEVTQTPSHQVTQMGQEVILRCVPISNHLYFYWYRQILGQKVEFLVSFYNNEISEKSEIFDDQFSVERPDGSNFTLKIRSTKLEDSAMYFCASSDPQGVQNIQYFGAGTRLSVL.

CDR3 bases: TGTGCCAGCAGTGAATCTTGGGGGCAGAACACCATATATTTT. Protein sequence: CASSESWGQNTIYF. This chain joins TRBV6-1 and TRBJ1-3, with a weak D call TRBD1 (6 bases). Germline CDR1 reads MNHNS; CDR2 reads SASEGT. V lost 2 bases, J lost 7 bases, and 12 bases lay in between. This CDR3 contains 14 residues.

The chain links TRBV2 to TRBJ2-5; 10 nucleotides match TRBD1. There are 16 residues in the CDR3. Germline loops: CDR1 SNHLY, CDR2 FYNNEI. After removal of 6 bases from V and 4 bases from J, the junction contained 11 bases not matched to a gene. CDR3 sequence: CASRADRGMIRETQYF. The CDR3 bases are TGTGCCAGCAGAGCGGACAGGGGGATGATCAGAGAGACCCAGTACTTC.

V and J are TRBV30 and TRBJ1-5, with D maybe TRBD1 (6 bases). V was shortened by 0 bases and J by 3 bases, with 12 bases between the two germline ends. Germline V gene sequence: CDR1 GTSNPN, CDR2 SVGIG (reference sequence). The CDR3 has 15 amino acids. In nucleotides, the CDR3 is TGTGCCTGGAGTGTACGAGGGGGAGACAATCAGCCCCAGCATTTT. It specifies CAWSVRGGDNQPQHF.

The CDR3 loop is CASSEGREVKNIQYF. CDR3 nucleotide sequence: TGTGCCAGCAGTGAAGGCAGGGAGGTCAAAAACATTCAGTACTTC. This chain uses TRBV2 with TRBJ2-4, with D maybe TRBD2 (6 bases). The CDR3 runs to 15 residues. Germline loops: CDR1 SNHLY, CDR2 FYNNEI. The V end lost 1 base, the J end lost 3 bases, and 10 bases lay between the germline ends.

The chain carries TRBV7-3 and TRBJ1-6, with D perhaps matching TRBD1 (5 bases). This CDR3 comprises 14 residues. CDR1 is SGHTA and CDR2 is FQGTGA in the germline V gene. The germline V and J ends were trimmed by 2 bases and 4 bases, with 6 bases remaining between them. The CDR3, as DNA: TGTGCCAGCAGCTTAGGGGGTTATAATTCACCCCTCCACTTT. Translating gives CASSLGGYNSPLHF.

The chain employs TRBV5-1 and TRBJ2-1; perhaps TRBD1 as D (5 bases). CDR1 and CDR2 (germline): SGHRS, YFSETQ. The CDR3 consists of 18 residues. V was trimmed by 2 bases and J by 5 bases, leaving 23 bases between them. The DNA of the CDR3 is TGCGCCAGCAGCTTTAATTTACCCCAGGGTGGGTCACACAATGAGCAGTTCTTC. This gives the protein CASSFNLPQGGSHNEQFF.

The chain joins TRBV25-1 to TRBJ2-7, with 8 bases fitting TRBD2. The CDR3 runs to 13 residues. J gave up 6 bases and V 3 bases, and 4 bases lay outside the gene matches. Germline CDR1 reads MGHDK; CDR2 reads SYGVNS. CDR3 region: CASSDRGGGEQYF. CDR3 in DNA: TGTGCCAGCAGTGACCGGGGGGGTGGCGAGCAGTACTTC.

V and J are TRBV5-1 and TRBJ1-3; the D is unclear. Germline V gene sequence: CDR1 SGHRS, CDR2 YFSETQ. Trimming removed 1 base at V and 0 bases at J, with 11 bases between. This CDR3 has 16 amino acids. CDR3 bases: TGCGCCAGCAGCTTGAAAGACTTAAACTCTGGAAACACCATATATTTT. It translates to CASSLKDLNSGNTIYF.

This chain connects TRBV7-9 to TRBJ2-5; 10 nucleotides line up with TRBD2. There are 16 residues in the CDR3. Per the germline V gene, CDR1 is SEHNR and CDR2 is FQNEAQ (reference sequence). V gave up 5 bases and J gave up 1 base; unmatched junction bases: 7. CDR3 sequence (DNA): TGTGCCAGCAGCCTTGGGTCTAGCGGGAGCCAAGAGACCCAGTACTTC. It specifies CASSLGSSGSQETQYF.

V gene TRBV18 combines with J gene TRBJ1-2, with unresolved D. This CDR3 has 15 amino acids. CDR1 is KGHSH and CDR2 is LQKENI in the germline V gene. The V end was cut by 2 bases, the J end by 0 bases, with 10 bases between. This chain's CDR3 is CASSPIRQANYGYTF. The CDR3 coding sequence is TGTGCCAGCTCACCAATACGGCAAGCTAACTATGGCTACACCTTC.

This clone was seen just once. In nucleotides, the CDR3 is TGCAGCGTTTCTAGCGGGAGGGCAGATACGCAGTATTTT. Translating it yields CSVSSGRADTQYF. The chain couples TRBV29-1 to TRBJ2-3; 12 positions agree with TRBD2. With 5 bases clipped from V and 4 bases from J, the junction kept 1 base outside the gene matches. Germline assignment: CDR1 SQVTM and CDR2 ANQGSEA. This CDR3 contains 13 residues.

The V and J genes are TRBV18 and TRBJ2-7, with a weak D call TRBD1 (6 bases). The CDR3 consists of 15 residues. V lost 2 bases to trimming and J lost 3 bases, with 14 bases between them. Germline V gene data show CDR1 as KGHSH and CDR2 as LQKENI. The CDR3 DNA reads TGTGCCAGCTCACCAACGTCGGGGACAATCTACGAGCAGTACTTC. Translating it yields CASSPTSGTIYEQYF.

This chain uses TRBV7-3 with TRBJ2-7, with D perhaps given as TRBD1 or TRBD2 (5 bases each). Per the germline V gene, CDR1 is SGHTA and CDR2 is FQGTGA. The CDR3 spans 15 residues. V was clipped by 1 base and J by 3 bases, with 13 bases between them. CDR3 protein: CASSLKGPTFYEQYF. The CDR3 region has the DNA TGTGCCAGCAGCTTAAAGGGACCTACCTTCTACGAGCAGTACTTC.

CDR3 loop: CAWSPRAGTSGFTNSYEQYF. In nucleotides, the CDR3 is TGTGCCTGGAGTCCCCGGGCCGGGACTAGCGGGTTTACCAACTCCTACGAGCAGTACTTC. The V call is TRBV30, the J call TRBJ2-7; 12 bases are a match to TRBD2. After removal of 2 bases from V and 0 bases from J, the junction contained 17 bases not matched to a gene. Germline V gene data show CDR1 as GTSNPN and CDR2 as SVGIG (reference sequence). The CDR3 runs 20 residues.

This clone was picked up one time. The chain recombines TRBV19 with TRBJ2-7, with TRBD1 as a possible D gene (6 bases). V was clipped by 2 bases and J by 2 bases, with 13 bases between them. The CDR3 totals 15 residues. In germline, CDR1 is LNHDA, CDR2 SQIVND (reference sequence). The CDR3 DNA reads TGTGCCAGTAGTATAAAAACAGGGCTTACCTACGAGCAGTACTTC. Its protein is CASSIKTGLTYEQYF.

The CDR3 coding sequence is TGCGCCAGCAGCTTGGGCACGAGGACTATGAACACTGAAGCTTTCTTT. It yields the protein CASSLGTRTMNTEAFF. The rearrangement uses TRBV5-1 and TRBJ1-1; D not certain. Germline V CDR1 and CDR2: SGHRS, YFSETQ. The CDR3 spans 16 residues. V was cut by 0 bases and J by 0 bases, with 12 bases left in between. Full variable domain (outside the CDR3, taken from reference TRBV5-1 and TRBJ1-1): KAGVTQTPRYLIKTRGQQVTLSCSPISGHRSVSWYQQTPGQGLQFLFEYFSETQRNKGNFPGRFSGRQFSNSRSEMNVSTLELGDSALYLCASSLGTRTMNTEAFFGQGTRLTVV.